One and the same sample provided the 22 T cell receptor beta chains below, sequenced in a study of blood T cell repertoires in COVID-19. The assay was immunoSEQ multiplex PCR, and TCRdb's table has in-frame clones only and misses some. Of under 200,000 clones listed, over 80% are singletons. Sequencing was carried out using PBMCs or T cells enriched from blood (not recorded which). These receptors all come from a woman aged 60-70 years who had recovered from COVID-19.

The genes are TRBV9 and TRBJ2-7; TRBD2 agrees at 10 bases. The CDR3 contains 15 residues. The V and J ends lost 4 bases and 1 base, in that order; junction bases with no gene match: 5. The V gene's germline CDR1 is SGDLS and CDR2 YYNGEE. The CDR3 bases are TGTGCCAGCAGCCCACGGACTAGCGGATCCTACGAGCAGTACTTC. Translating gives CASSPRTSGSYEQYF.

This clone has a handful of counts. The chain carries TRBV5-1 and TRBJ1-6, with D possibly being TRBD1 (6 bases). This CDR3 is built from 15 residues. Per germline, CDR1 SGHRS and CDR2 YFSETQ. Trimming shortened V by 0 bases and J by 10 bases, and 14 bases separated the two germline ends. The CDR3 sequence is CASSLAGQGRSPLHF. The DNA of the CDR3 is TGCGCCAGCAGCTTGGCCGGGCAGGGGAGATCACCCCTCCACTTT.

The chain combines TRBV29-1 with TRBJ1-3; D call uncertain. The CDR3 totals 14 residues. Germline CDR1 reads SQVTM; CDR2 reads ANQGSEA. V was pared by 0 bases and J by 4 bases, with 10 bases between. CDR3 protein: CSVEDNSGGNTIYF. The DNA for the CDR3 is TGCAGCGTTGAAGACAACTCGGGGGGAAACACCATATATTTT.

J is TRBJ1-2 and V is TRBV7-9, with 7 bases matching TRBD1. Trimming at V came to 6 bases and at J to 6 bases, leaving 7 bases not matched to a gene. The CDR3 has 13 amino acids. Germline V gene data show CDR1 as SEHNR and CDR2 as FQNEAQ (reference sequence). As DNA, the CDR3 is TGTGCCAGCAGACCAGACAGGGTTGATGGCTACACCTTC. It is translated as CASRPDRVDGYTF.

The gene calls are TRBV28 and TRBJ2-1, with a weak D call TRBD2 (7 bases). V was trimmed by 5 bases and J by 15 bases, leaving 20 bases between them. The CDR3 length is 13 residues. Germline CDR1 and CDR2: MDHEN and SYDVKM. The CDR3 loop reads CASSLTTSRGGFF. The CDR3 DNA is TGTGCCAGCAGTCTAACGACTAGTAGGGGGGGGTTCTTC.

This sequence joins TRBV7-8 and TRBJ2-1, with a possible D match to TRBD1 (6 bases). V was trimmed by 5 bases and J by 4 bases, leaving 18 bases between them. The V gene's germline CDR1 is SGHVS and CDR2 FQNEAQ. The CDR3 length is 16 residues. The CDR3 protein is CASSPASGTTYNEQFF. In nucleotides, the CDR3 is TGTGCCAGCAGCCCTGCGAGTGGGACAACTTACAATGAGCAGTTCTTC.

J is TRBJ1-4 and V is TRBV29-1, with 7 bases that match TRBD1. With V trimmed by 4 bases and J by 7 bases, 6 bases remained unmatched. This CDR3 contains 13 residues. Germline values: CDR1 SQVTM, CDR2 ANQGSEA. The CDR3 nucleotides are TGCAGCGTTGGGGACAGCAGCCGTGAAAAACTGTTTTTT. This encodes CSVGDSSREKLFF.

The V gene is TRBV29-1, the J gene TRBJ1-1; TRBD1 is a possible D gene (5 bases). V was shortened by 4 bases and J by 0 bases, with 12 bases between the two germline ends. CDR1 SQVTM and CDR2 ANQGSEA come from the germline V gene. The CDR3 has 14 amino acids. This chain's CDR3 is CSVGGSRVNTEAFF. The DNA of the CDR3 is TGCAGCGTTGGGGGCAGCCGGGTGAACACTGAAGCTTTCTTT.

This chain links TRBV6-5 with TRBJ1-6; the match to TRBD1 covers 8 bases. The germline V gene encodes CDR1 MNHEY and CDR2 SVGAGI. There are 14 residues in the CDR3. V dropped 4 bases and J dropped 11; count of bases not matched to a gene: 7. CDR3 coding DNA: TGTGCCAGCAGTTTCACAGGGGGGAGGACACCCCTCCACTTT. Protein product: CASSFTGGRTPLHF.

This clone was picked up a small number of times. This chain joins TRBV2 and TRBJ2-2; TRBD2 matches 13 bases. CDR3 length: 15 residues. The germline CDR1 and CDR2 sequences are SNHLY and FYNNEI. Trimming removed 6 bases from V and 6 bases from J; junction bases left unmatched: 4. CDR3 nucleotide sequence: TGTGCCAGCAGACCGGGACTAGCGGGATCCGGGGAGCTGTTTTTT. Its translation is CASRPGLAGSGELFF. Full variable domain (missing parts from reference TRBV2 and TRBJ2-2): EPEVTQTPSHQVTQMGQEVILRCVPISNHLYFYWYRQILGQKVEFLVSFYNNEISEKSEIFDDQFSVERPDGSNFTLKIRSTKLEDSAMYFCASRPGLAGSGELFFGEGSRLTVL.

The chain links TRBV5-1 to TRBJ2-3, with a possible D match to TRBD2 (5 bases). The germline V gene has CDR1 SGHRS and CDR2 YFSETQ. V was pared by 2 bases and J by 7 bases, with 17 bases between. This CDR3 has 15 amino acids. Here the CDR3 reads CASSLAASSANTQYF. The CDR3 nucleotides read TGCGCCAGCAGCTTAGCGGCTAGCAGCGCGAATACGCAGTATTTT.

The rearrangement uses TRBV3-1 (or the pseudogene TRBV3-2) and TRBJ1-2; D perhaps matches TRBD1 (6 bases). The CDR3 is made up of 16 amino acids. Trimming took off 4 bases at V and 8 bases at J, with 23 bases between the two ends. Germline CDR1 reads LGHDT; CDR2 reads YNNKEL (reference sequence). The CDR3 sequence: CASSPLFSGAASGYTF. CDR3 bases: TGTGCCAGCAGCCCCCTGTTTTCAGGGGCGGCCTCCGGCTACACCTTC.

The CDR3 sequence is CASSYTGDYGYTF. The DNA of the CDR3 is TGTGCCAGCAGTTACACGGGGGACTATGGCTACACCTTC. This chain joins TRBV6-5 and TRBJ1-2; a weak D match, TRBD1 (5 bases). The V gene's germline CDR1 is MNHEY and CDR2 SVGAGI. Trimming removed 2 bases at V and 3 bases at J, with 7 bases between. This CDR3 spans 13 amino acids.

This chain uses TRBV27 with TRBJ1-1, with 10 bases lining up with TRBD1. V was pared by 4 bases and J by 5 bases, with 7 bases of the junction left unmatched. Looked up from germline, CDR1 is MNHEY and CDR2 is SMNVEV (reference sequence). The CDR3 totals 15 residues. CDR3 region: CASSSWTGGATEAFF. For the CDR3, the DNA is TGTGCCAGCAGTTCTTGGACAGGGGGGGCAACTGAAGCTTTCTTT.

The chain carries TRBV5-1 and TRBJ1-1; D perhaps matches TRBD1 (5 bases). Trimming removed 7 bases from V and 3 bases from J, with 19 bases in between. CDR3 length: 15 amino acids. Per the germline V gene, CDR1 is SGHRS and CDR2 is YFSETQ. CDR3 DNA: TGCGCCAGCGGCCCTGGACATGGATCGGACACTGAAGCTTTCTTT. Translating gives CASGPGHGSDTEAFF.

The rearrangement joins TRBV4-1 to TRBJ2-7; possible D gene TRBD2, 6 bases. V was pared by 4 bases and J by 6 bases, with 16 bases between. CDR3 length: 14 residues. Germline V gene lookup returns CDR1 MGHRA and CDR2 YSYEKL. This chain's CDR3 is CASSPTKAGGEQYF. CDR3 nucleotides: TGCGCCAGCAGCCCCACCAAAGCCGGGGGCGAGCAGTACTTC.

The CDR3 DNA reads TGCGCCAGCAGCCAGGGGACTAGCGGGGGGACAGATACGCAGTATTTT. This sequence encodes CASSQGTSGGTDTQYF. The rearrangement links TRBV4-1 to TRBJ2-3; 15 positions agree with TRBD2. Unmatched junction bases numbered 1, after V lost 3 bases and J lost 3 bases. Germline V gene sequence: CDR1 MGHRA, CDR2 YSYEKL. CDR3 length: 16 residues.

CDR3: CASSQERLTGGLKETQYF. CDR3 nucleotide sequence: TGTGCCAGCAGCCAAGAACGCCTGACAGGGGGTCTTAAAGAGACCCAGTACTTC. The V and J genes are TRBV4-2 and TRBJ2-5, with 9 bases that match TRBD1. Germline lookup yields CDR1 LGHNA and CDR2 YNFKEQ. The J segment lost 3 bases and the V segment lost 0 bases, leaving 11 bases of the junction unmatched. The length of the CDR3 is 18 residues.

Notes on this clone: Other DNA sequences in the same sample also yield this CDR3. The chain uses TRBV5-4 and TRBJ2-7; D is perhaps TRBD2 (5 bases). Looked up from germline, CDR1 is SGHNT and CDR2 is YYREEE (reference sequence). The CDR3 length is 14 residues. V lost 0 bases, J lost 4 bases, and 11 bases lay in between. DNA for the CDR3: TGTGCCAGCAGCTTGGATGGAAGGACTTACGAGCAGTACTTC. It specifies CASSLDGRTYEQYF.

The chain employs TRBV4-1 and TRBJ1-6; 9 positions agree with TRBD1. With V trimmed by 0 bases and J by 10 bases, 4 bases remained unmatched. Germline V CDR1 and CDR2: MGHRA, YSYEKL. The CDR3 sequence is 15 residues long. CDR3 residues: CASSQDITGGSPLHF. CDR3 nucleotide sequence: TGCGCCAGCAGCCAAGATATCACAGGGGGCTCACCCCTCCACTTT.

The chain is built from TRBV4-1 and TRBJ1-3; perhaps TRBD1 as D (5 bases). There are 16 residues in the CDR3. Trimming removed 0 bases at V and 3 bases at J, with 12 bases between. Germline CDR1 MGHRA, CDR2 YSYEKL. In DNA, the CDR3 is TGCGCCAGCAGCCAAGACGCCCGGGGGGGTGGAAACACCATATATTTT. Its translation: CASSQDARGGGNTIYF.

The chain links TRBV7-3 to TRBJ2-2, with no clear D. The CDR3 contains 13 residues. The V gene's germline CDR1 is SGHTA and CDR2 FQGTGA. Trimming stripped 4 bases from V and 8 bases from J, with 11 bases between. The CDR3 is CASSSLGTGELFF. The DNA of the CDR3 is TGTGCCAGCAGCTCGCTCGGTACGGGGGAGCTGTTTTTT.